These 24 T cell receptor beta chains were all obtained from the same sample, sequenced in a study of T cells in Graves' hyperthyroidism and ophthalmopathy. RNA transcripts yielded amplified TCR beta CDR3 regions. When the TCR CDR3 underwent first-round RT-PCR, the HTBI primer set was used. TCRdb re-derived calls from the multiplex PCR reads in MiXCR, one entry per CDR3 protein. The sample shows 250,000 or so distinct CDR3 sequences, around 15% of them seen only once. Sequenced input: blood. The receptor set was obtained from a woman in her forties or fifties with Graves' hyperthyroidism that later progressed to Graves' ophthalmopathy.

This clonotype has only a few counts. The V gene is TRBV5-6, the J gene TRBJ2-1, with D maybe TRBD2 (6 bases). Germline V gene lookup returns CDR1 SGHDT and CDR2 YYEEEE. The CDR3 has 14 residues. Trimming removed 4 bases at V and 2 bases at J, with 10 bases between. This CDR3 reads CASSGGGTYNEQFF. CDR3 DNA: TGTGCCAGCAGCGGGGGAGGCACCTACAATGAGCAGTTCTTC.

This clonotype was counted many times. The V call is TRBV7-9, the J call TRBJ2-5; 9 bases are a match to TRBD2. CDR3 size: 16 residues. J gave up 1 base and V 6 bases, and 9 bases lay outside the gene matches. The germline V gene has CDR1 SEHNR and CDR2 FQNEAQ (reference sequence). The CDR3 region is CASSPARLAVQETQYF. CDR3 DNA: TGTGCCAGCAGTCCAGCCCGACTAGCGGTCCAAGAGACCCAGTACTTC. The whole variable domain, remainder taken from reference TRBV7-9 and TRBJ2-5, is DTGVSQNPRHKITKRGQNVTFRCDPISEHNRLYWYRQTLGQGPEFLTYFQNEAQLEKSRLLSDRFSAERPKGSFSTLEIQRTEQGDSAMYLCASSPARLAVQETQYFGPGTRLLVL.

In regard to this clonotype: The junction departs from germline at one end; a sequencing error may be responsible. This chain joins TRBV7-7 and TRBJ2-5; possibly TRBD1 or TRBD2 for D (5 bases each). Germline V CDR1 and CDR2: SSHAT, FNYEAQ (reference sequence). The CDR3 is made up of 13 amino acids. The CDR3 here is CASSLEGRGTQYF. CDR3 coding DNA: TGTGCTAGCAGCTTAGAGGGGCGTGGGACCCAGTACTTC. Based on the CDR3 plus reference TRBV7-7 and TRBJ2-5, the full variable domain is GAGVSQSPRYKVTKRGQDVTLRCDPISSHATLYWYQQALGQGPEFLTYFNYEAQPDKSGLPSDRFSAERPEGSISTLTIQRTEQRDSAMYRCASSLEGRGTQYFGPGTRLLVL.

This clonotype was recorded at least ten times. The chain is built from TRBV13 and TRBJ2-7; either TRBD1 or TRBD2 may supply D (5 bases each). Germline CDR1 reads PRHDT; CDR2 reads FYEKMQ (reference sequence). V was cut by 1 base and J by 6 bases, with 7 bases left in between. This CDR3 contains 12 residues. CDR3 sequence: CASSLDGTEQYF. Written as DNA, the CDR3 is TGTGCCAGCAGCTTAGACGGGACCGAGCAGTACTTC.

In this sample, this clonotype turned up many times. The genes are TRBV5-1 and TRBJ2-1; 11 bases line up with TRBD2. Germline V gives CDR1 SGHRS, CDR2 YFSETQ. There are 17 residues in the CDR3. The trim removed 2 bases at V and 5 bases at J, leaving 9 bases unmatched. The CDR3 reads CASSFFLLAGGNNEQFF. Written as DNA, the CDR3 is TGCGCCAGCAGCTTCTTCCTTCTAGCGGGAGGCAACAATGAGCAGTTCTTC.

This clonotype was seen ten or more times. This chain joins TRBV27 and TRBJ1-2; 8 bases agree with TRBD1. From germline, CDR1 is MNHEY and CDR2 SMNVEV (reference sequence). J was trimmed by 0 bases and V by 5 bases; bases with no gene match: 11. The CDR3 length is 17 residues. The CDR3 reads CASSPPGTGTANYGYTF. The CDR3 DNA reads as TGTGCCAGCAGTCCGCCCGGGACAGGAACCGCTAACTATGGCTACACCTTC.

There are many counts of this clonotype. The chain recombines TRBV18 with TRBJ2-3, with TRBD2 matching 9 bases. The V gene end was trimmed by 1 base and the J gene end by 6 bases; junction bases not matched to a gene: 8. This CDR3 comprises 16 residues. Germline CDR1 and CDR2: KGHSH and LQKENI. The CDR3 DNA is TGTGCCAGCTCACCACTGGCGGGAGGGCCAGAGGATACGCAGTATTTT. It specifies CASSPLAGGPEDTQYF.

This clonotype has ten or more counts. The gene calls are TRBV18 and TRBJ1-2, with D perhaps TRBD1 (6 bases). The germline V gene encodes CDR1 KGHSH and CDR2 LQKENI. CDR3 length equals 14 residues. Trimming took off 1 base at V and 4 bases at J, with 10 bases between the two ends. This chain's CDR3 is CASSPREQGYGYTF. The CDR3 DNA reads TGTGCCAGCTCACCACGGGAACAGGGCTATGGCTACACCTTC. Filled out from reference TRBV18 and TRBJ1-2, the complete variable domain reads NAGVMQNPRHLVRRRGQEARLRCSPMKGHSHVYWYRQLPEEGLKFMVYLQKENIIDESGMPKERFSAEFPKEGPSILRIQQVVRGDSAAYFCASSPREQGYGYTFGSGTRLTVV.

This clonotype was seen only a few times. This sequence joins TRBV11-3 and TRBJ2-1; a weak D match, TRBD2 (5 bases). The CDR3 is made up of 16 amino acids. Trimming removed 1 base at V and 5 bases at J, with 15 bases between. The germline V gene encodes CDR1 SGHNT and CDR2 YENEEA. CDR3 sequence reads: CASSLGYGDLNNEQFF. Written as DNA, the CDR3 is TGTGCCAGCAGCTTAGGTTACGGGGATCTTAACAATGAGCAGTTCTTC.

This clonotype came up many times. The J gene is TRBJ2-3, the V gene TRBV27, with D uncertain. This CDR3 has 13 residues. From germline, CDR1 is MNHEY and CDR2 SMNVEV (reference sequence). V gave up 7 bases and J gave up 3 bases, with 11 bases separating them. The CDR3 reads CASTHYETDTQYF. The CDR3 nucleotides are TGTGCCAGCACCCACTATGAAACAGATACGCAGTATTTT.

Many counts were recorded for this clonotype. The CDR3 nucleotides are TGTGCCATCAGTGCCCCTGACACCCACTCCTACGAGCAGTACTTC. Its translation: CAISAPDTHSYEQYF. V gene TRBV10-3 combines with J gene TRBJ2-7, with D hard to call. With 4 bases removed from V and 0 bases from J, the gap between germline ends came to 13 bases. The CDR3 has 15 residues. Germline V CDR1 and CDR2: ENHRY, SYGVKD.

Ten or more counts support this clonotype. The CDR3 bases are TGTGCCAGCTCACCAATGGCGGGCGCTGAAGCTTTCTTT. This sequence encodes CASSPMAGAEAFF. This rearrangement joins TRBV18 to TRBJ1-1; D gene uncertain. From germline, CDR1 is KGHSH and CDR2 LQKENI. Between the trimmed V and J ends, which lost 2 bases and 6 bases, there was a span of 10 bases. The length of the CDR3 is 13 residues.

This clonotype occurred many times. The chain uses TRBV30 and TRBJ1-6; no clear D. V lost 4 bases, J lost 8 bases, and 9 bases lay in between. The CDR3 spans 12 residues. CDR1 is GTSNPN, CDR2 SVGIG, per germline (reference sequence). The CDR3 sequence: CAWTQIYSPLHF. The CDR3 region has the DNA TGTGCCTGGACGCAGATATATTCACCCCTCCACTTT.

This clonotype was found many times. V and J are TRBV24-1 and TRBJ2-2; TRBD1 might be the D (6 bases). The length of the CDR3 is 16 residues. V was shortened by 0 bases and J by 7 bases, with 14 bases between the two germline ends. Germline-derived CDR1 and CDR2 are KGHDR and SFDVKD. The CDR3 region has the DNA TGTGCCACCAGTGATTTGCAAGGGGGACACTTCGGGGAGCTGTTTTTT. Translating it yields CATSDLQGGHFGELFF.

This clonotype came up many times. V and J are TRBV29-1 and TRBJ2-1; 8 bases map to TRBD2. The CDR3 contains 13 residues. CDR1 and CDR2 (germline): SQVTM, ANQGSEA. V gave up 6 bases and J gave up 8 bases; unmatched junction bases: 9. The CDR3 spells CSVSGGYGDEQFF. DNA of the CDR3: TGCAGCGTAAGCGGGGGCTATGGGGATGAGCAGTTCTTC.

The table lists this clonotype with many counts. The gene calls are TRBV3-1 and TRBJ1-2; D gene unclear. CDR1 is LGHDT, CDR2 YNNKEL, per germline (reference sequence). The CDR3 sequence is 15 residues long. V gave up 1 base and J gave up 2 bases, with 11 bases separating them. The CDR3 loop is CASSQVGRENYGYTF. CDR3 nucleotide sequence: TGTGCCAGCAGCCAAGTAGGTAGGGAGAACTATGGCTACACCTTC.

This clonotype was found many times. V gene TRBV20-1 combines with J gene TRBJ2-3, with D tentatively TRBD2 (5 bases). Germline loops: CDR1 DFQATT, CDR2 SNEGSKA (reference sequence). The CDR3 covers 16 residues. The V gene lost 1 base and the J gene lost 0 bases, with 14 bases spanning the gap. The CDR3 sequence is CSARVAVATSTDTQYF. CDR3 nucleotide sequence: TGCAGTGCTAGAGTGGCGGTAGCGACTAGCACAGATACGCAGTATTTT.

This clonotype has more than one count but fewer than ten. At one of its ends the junction is not consistent with the germline gene, which may arise from a read error. The V gene is TRBV28, the J gene TRBJ1-5; 7 nucleotides align to TRBD1. Germline V gene data show CDR1 as MDHEN and CDR2 as SYDVKM. The CDR3 is made up of 14 amino acids. CDR3 coding DNA: TGTGCCAGCAGTACCTACAGGGGTAATCAGCTCCAGCATTTT. This sequence encodes CASSTYRGNQLQHF.

This clonotype was seen a few times. The chain links TRBV20-1 to TRBJ1-4; the D is unclear. V lost 5 bases to trimming and J lost 0 bases, with 19 bases between them. The CDR3 consists of 17 residues. Germline values: CDR1 DFQATT, CDR2 SNEGSKA (reference sequence). The chain's CDR3 is CSALGSGLTATNEKLFF. Here the CDR3 DNA reads TGCAGTGCTTTGGGGTCCGGACTGACTGCAACTAATGAAAAACTGTTTTTT.

The sample holds many counts of this clonotype. V is TRBV10-3 and J is TRBJ1-5; tentatively, D is TRBD1 (5 bases). The CDR3 loop spans 16 amino acids. The V gene's germline CDR1 is ENHRY and CDR2 SYGVKD. Trimming cost V 0 bases and J 3 bases, with 12 bases left between them. The CDR3 DNA is TGTGCCATCAGTGAGTCTGGGCAGGGCCTCAATCAGCCCCAGCATTTT. It yields the protein CAISESGQGLNQPQHF.

This clonotype was detected ten times or more. The chain is built from TRBV30 and TRBJ1-1, with D uncertain. V lost 2 bases, J lost 11 bases, and 12 bases lay in between. The CDR3 runs 11 residues. The V gene's germline CDR1 is GTSNPN and CDR2 SVGIG (reference sequence). CDR3 DNA sequence: TGTGCCTGGAGTCCCCAGGTCCTGGCTTTCTTT. It yields the protein CAWSPQVLAFF. Drawing the rest from reference TRBV30 and TRBJ1-1, the complete variable domain is SQTIHQWPATLVQPVGSPLSLECTVEGTSNPNLYWYRQAAGRGLQLLFYSVGIGQISSEVPQNLSASRPQDRQFILSSKKLLLSDSGFYLCAWSPQVLAFFGQGTRLTVV.

This clonotype was recorded at least ten times. The chain carries TRBV6-2 or TRBV6-3 and TRBJ1-1; a weak D match, TRBD1 (5 bases). Germline loops: CDR1 MNHEY, CDR2 SVGEGT. The length of the CDR3 is 14 residues. V was shortened by 6 bases and J by 0 bases, with 11 bases between the two germline ends. The CDR3 sequence: CASRQQVMNTEAFF. In DNA form, the CDR3 reads TGTGCCAGCAGGCAACAGGTGATGAACACTGAAGCTTTCTTT.

In its sample, this clonotype was seen many times. This chain uses TRBV7-3 with TRBJ2-5; no clear D gene. The CDR3 has 13 residues. CDR1 and CDR2 (germline): SGHTA, FQGTGA. V shed 5 bases and J shed 1 base, with 8 bases lying between them. The CDR3 DNA sequence: TGTGCCAGCAGCCCATTCGTCCAAGAGACCCAGTACTTC. Translated: CASSPFVQETQYF.

The genes are TRBV3-1 and TRBJ2-7; 12 bases are a match to TRBD2. The V gene end was trimmed by 4 bases and the J gene end by 0 bases; junction bases not matched to a gene: 10. The germline gives CDR1 LGHDT, CDR2 YNNKEL (reference sequence). The CDR3 has 18 residues. CDR3 nucleotide sequence: TGTGCCAGCAGCCCCCCTCGGGCTAGCGGGAGGGCCTCCTACGAGCAGTACTTC. This sequence encodes CASSPPRASGRASYEQYF.